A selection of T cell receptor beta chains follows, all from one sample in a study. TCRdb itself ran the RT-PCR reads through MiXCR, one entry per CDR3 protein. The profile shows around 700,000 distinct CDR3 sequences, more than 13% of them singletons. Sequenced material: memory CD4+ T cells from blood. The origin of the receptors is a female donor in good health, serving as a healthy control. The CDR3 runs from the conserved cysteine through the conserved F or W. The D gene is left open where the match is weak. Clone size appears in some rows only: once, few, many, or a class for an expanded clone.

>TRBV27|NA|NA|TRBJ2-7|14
CASSLIGYPREQYF
TGTGCCAGCAGTTTAATCGGGTACCCACGCGAGCAGTACTTC
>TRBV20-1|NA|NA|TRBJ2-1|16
CSARIRTGEAYNEQFF
TGCAGTGCTAGGATCAGAACGGGAGAGGCCTACAATGAGCAGTTCTTC
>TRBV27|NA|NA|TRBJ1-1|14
CASSLGRWNTEAFF
TGTGCCAGCAGTTTAGGCCGGTGGAACACTGAAGCTTTCTTT
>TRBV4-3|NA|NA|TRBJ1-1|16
CASSQDRRGWDTEAFF
TGCGCCAGCAGCCAAGATAGGCGGGGATGGGACACTGAAGCTTTCTTT
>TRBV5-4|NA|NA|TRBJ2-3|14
CASSQTTTTDTQYF
TGTGCCAGCAGCCAAACTACCACCACAGATACGCAGTATTTT
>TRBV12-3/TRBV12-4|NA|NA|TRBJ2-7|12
CASSLLSNEQYF
TGTGCCAGCAGTTTACTGTCTAACGAGCAGTACTTC
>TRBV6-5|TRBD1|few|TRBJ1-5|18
CASSCPDRGFVCDQPQHF
TGTGCCAGCAGTTGCCCGGACAGGGGGTTCGTTTGCGATCAGCCCCAGCATTTT
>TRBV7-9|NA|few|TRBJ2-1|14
CASSLETPYNEQFF
TGTGCCAGCAGCTTAGAGACACCCTACAATGAGCAGTTCTTC
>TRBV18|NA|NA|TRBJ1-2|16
CASSPPRTPMGYGYTF
TGTGCCAGCTCACCACCACGAACCCCGATGGGCTATGGCTACACCTTC
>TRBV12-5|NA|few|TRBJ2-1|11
CASGLYNEQFF
TGTGCTAGTGGTTTGTACAATGAGCAGTTCTTC
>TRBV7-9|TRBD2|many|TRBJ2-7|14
CASSLASGSYEQYF
TGTGCCAGCAGCTTAGCTAGCGGGAGCTACGAGCAGTACTTC
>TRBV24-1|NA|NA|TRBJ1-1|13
CATKVGEGTEAFF
TGTGCCACAAAGGTGGGAGAGGGCACTGAAGCTTTCTTT
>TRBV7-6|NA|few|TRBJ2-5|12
CASSTSSETQYF
TGTGCCAGCAGCACTTCGTCGGAGACCCAGTACTTC
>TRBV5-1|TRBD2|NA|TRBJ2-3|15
CASGRAGEHTDTQYF
TGCGCCAGCGGCCGAGCGGGAGAGCACACAGATACGCAGTATTTT
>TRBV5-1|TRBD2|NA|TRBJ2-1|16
CASSFVPSGSYNEQFF
TGCGCCAGCAGCTTTGTGCCTAGCGGATCCTACAATGAGCAGTTCTTC
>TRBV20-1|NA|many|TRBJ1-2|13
CSARDPGNYGYTF
TGCAGTGCTAGAGATCCTGGGAACTATGGCTACACCTTC
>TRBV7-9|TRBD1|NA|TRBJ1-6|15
CASSSTGVYNSPLHF
TGTGCCAGCAGCTCCACAGGGGTGTATAATTCACCCCTCCACTTT
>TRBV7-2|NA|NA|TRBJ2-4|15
CASSPPPLGKNIQYF
TGTGCCAGCAGTCCTCCCCCCTTAGGCAAAAACATTCAGTACTTC
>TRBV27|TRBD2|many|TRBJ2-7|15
CASSLKPSGLYEQYF
TGTGCCAGCAGCCTGAAGCCTAGCGGGTTATACGAGCAGTACTTC
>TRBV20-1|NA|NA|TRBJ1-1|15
CSARAPGTRGTEAFF
TGCAGTGCTAGAGCCCCAGGGACACGAGGGACTGAAGCTTTCTTT
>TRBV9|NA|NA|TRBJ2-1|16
CASSVAGSLGYNEQFF
TGTGCCAGCAGCGTAGCAGGGTCATTGGGCTACAATGAGCAGTTCTTC
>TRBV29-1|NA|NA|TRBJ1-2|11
CSVTTTGGYTF
TGCAGCGTTACGACTACGGGGGGCTACACCTTC
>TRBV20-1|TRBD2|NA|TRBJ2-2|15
CSAAPSGMNTGELFF
TGCAGTGCCGCACCTAGCGGGATGAACACCGGGGAGCTGTTTTTT
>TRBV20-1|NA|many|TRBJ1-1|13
CSARWGSNTEAFF
TGCAGTGCTAGGTGGGGGTCGAACACTGAAGCTTTCTTT
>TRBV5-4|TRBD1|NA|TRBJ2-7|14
CASSPGDRAYEQYF
TGTGCCAGCTCCCCCGGGGACAGGGCGTACGAGCAGTACTTC
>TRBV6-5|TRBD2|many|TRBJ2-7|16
CASSYSVASGAYEQYF
TGTGCCAGCAGTTACTCGGTTGCTAGCGGGGCCTACGAGCAGTACTTC
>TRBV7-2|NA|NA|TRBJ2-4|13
CASSLTQQNIQYF
TGTGCCAGCAGCCTAACCCAACAAAACATTCAGTACTTC
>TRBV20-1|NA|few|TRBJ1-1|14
CSAVKSGMNTEAFF
TGCAGTGCTGTAAAATCAGGGATGAACACTGAAGCTTTCTTT
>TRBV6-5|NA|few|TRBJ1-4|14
CASSYEPTNEKLFF
TGTGCCAGCAGTTATGAACCAACTAATGAAAAACTGTTTTTT
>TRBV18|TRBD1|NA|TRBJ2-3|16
CASSVTGASGTDTQYF
TGTGCCAGCTCAGTGACAGGGGCCTCGGGCACAGATACGCAGTATTTT
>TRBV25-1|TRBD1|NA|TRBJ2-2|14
CASGKQGVTGELFF
TGTGCCAGCGGGAAACAGGGGGTCACCGGGGAGCTGTTTTTT
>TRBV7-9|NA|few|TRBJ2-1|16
CASSPQLARGNNEQFF
TGTGCCAGCAGCCCCCAGCTTGCCAGGGGAAACAATGAGCAGTTCTTC
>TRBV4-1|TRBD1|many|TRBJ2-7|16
CASSQELRTGPYEQYF
TGCGCCAGCAGCCAGGAGCTCCGGACAGGGCCCTACGAGCAGTACTTC
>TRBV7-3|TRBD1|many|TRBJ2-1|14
CASSRDSTYNEQFF
TGTGCCAGCAGCCGGGACAGCACTTACAATGAGCAGTTCTTC
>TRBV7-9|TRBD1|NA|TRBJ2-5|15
CASSLGFDRAETQYF
TGTGCCAGCAGCTTAGGGTTCGACAGGGCGGAGACCCAGTACTTC
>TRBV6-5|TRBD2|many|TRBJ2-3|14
CASSLTSGRDTQYF
TGTGCCAGCAGTTTGACTAGCGGGAGAGATACGCAGTATTTT
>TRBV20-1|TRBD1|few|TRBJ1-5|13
CSALDRAEQPQHF
TGCAGTGCTCTGGACAGGGCGGAACAGCCCCAGCATTTT